This is a list of T cell receptor beta chains from one sample in a study of blood T cells in healthy people across ages. TCRdb redid the calling of the 5' RACE reads with MiXCR, one entry per CDR3 protein. Seen here are hundreds of thousands of distinct CDR3 sequences, approximately 50% observed once, and the top ten hold approximately 40%. The sequenced sample was blood. The origin of the receptors is a man in his sixties in good health. CDR3s include the opening cysteine and the closing phenylalanine or tryptophan. D genes are given only for firm matches. Size is stated for part of the rows, as once, few or many counts, or as a class when the clone is expanded.

V gene,J gene,clone size,D gene,CDR3 DNA,CDR3 protein
TRBV9,TRBJ2-7,-,TRBD2,TGTGCCAGCAGCAGAAGGGTAGCGGGGGATGTCTACGAGCAGTACTTC,CASSRRVAGDVYEQYF
TRBV20-1,TRBJ2-5,few,-,TGCAGTGCTAGAGTCCTTATGGCGGAGACCCAGTACTTC,CSARVLMAETQYF
TRBV18,TRBJ1-4,-,-,TGTGCCAGCTCACCACGCCCCAGGGGATCTGAAAAACTGTTTTTT,CASSPRPRGSEKLFF
TRBV7-9,TRBJ1-2,few,-,TGTGCCAGCAGCTTAGCGCCAGAGTTATCCAGGGGCTACACCTTC,CASSLAPELSRGYTF
TRBV14,TRBJ2-7,-,-,TGTGCCAGCAGCCAAAATGGTCGCGGCGAGCAGTACTTC,CASSQNGRGEQYF
TRBV9,TRBJ2-2,-,-,TGTGCCAGCGGCGGCAGGGGAGGTTCTATTACCGGGGAGCTGTTTTTT,CASGGRGGSITGELFF
TRBV5-1,TRBJ2-1,few,-,TGCGCCAGCAGCTTGGGGCAGGATAACAATGAGCAGTTCTTC,CASSLGQDNNEQFF
TRBV10-3,TRBJ1-2,-,TRBD1,TGTGCCATCAGTGACAGGACAGGGGCTGGCTATGGCTACACCTTC,CAISDRTGAGYGYTF
TRBV20-1,TRBJ2-5,-,TRBD1,TGCAGTGCTACAAACCCCGGGACAGGGGAAGAGACCCAGTACTTC,CSATNPGTGEETQYF
TRBV7-2,TRBJ2-5,many,-,TGTGCCAGCAGCAGGCGGGGACTCCAAGAGACCCAGTACTTC,CASSRRGLQETQYF
TRBV24-1,TRBJ2-5,-,-,TGTGCCACCAGTGATCCCTCAAAGACCCAGTACTTC,CATSDPSKTQYF
TRBV5-1,TRBJ2-7,-,TRBD2,TGCGCCAGCAGCTTGGGGCCCCCTGGACTAGCGGGGTCCTACGAGCAGTACTTC,CASSLGPPGLAGSYEQYF
TRBV7-9,TRBJ2-5,-,-,TGTGCCAGCAGACTAGAGCAGCCCCAAGAGACCCAGTACTTC,CASRLEQPQETQYF
TRBV20-1,TRBJ2-1,-,-,TGCAGTGCTAGCAAGGGCCGGGGTTCCTACAATGAGCAGTTCTTC,CSASKGRGSYNEQFF
TRBV12-3/TRBV12-4,TRBJ2-4,once,TRBD1,TGTGCCAGCAGCTCAGAGACAGGGCTAATAGCCAAAAACATTCAGTACTTC,CASSSETGLIAKNIQYF
TRBV6-6,TRBJ2-2,-,-,TGTGCCAGCAGTTCCTTTTATATCGGGGAGCTGTTTTTT,CASSSFYIGELFF
TRBV12-3/TRBV12-4,TRBJ2-5,-,-,TGTGCCAGCAGTTTCCGGCAATCTGGAGGGACCCAGTACTTC,CASSFRQSGGTQYF
TRBV5-6,TRBJ2-2,-,-,TGTGCCAGCCGATACAGGGAGGGTTTGACCGGGGAGCTGTTTTTT,CASRYREGLTGELFF
TRBV28,TRBJ2-4,many,TRBD2,TGTGCCAGCAGTCCTCCTCCCCGGGGGGGGAGAAACATTCAGTACTTC,CASSPPPRGGRNIQYF
TRBV28,TRBJ2-7,-,-,TGTGCCAGCAGTTCTGCCCCGGGACCCTACGAGCAGTACTTC,CASSSAPGPYEQYF
TRBV6-2/TRBV6-3,TRBJ2-1,few,TRBD1,TGTGCCAGCAACCCTGACAGGGGCCGCGATGAGCAGTTCTTC,CASNPDRGRDEQFF
TRBV25-1,TRBJ2-1,-,TRBD2,TGTGCCAGCAGTGATCCGACTAGCGGGGGCCGTGAGCAGTTCTTC,CASSDPTSGGREQFF
TRBV10-1,TRBJ2-4,-,-,TGCGCCAGCAGTGAGAGACAAGAAGCCAAAAACATTCAGTACTTC,CASSERQEAKNIQYF
TRBV5-6,TRBJ1-1,-,-,TGTGCCAGCAGCTTGGCCGTTAGTGAAGCTTTCTTT,CASSLAVSEAFF
TRBV20-1,TRBJ2-3,once,-,TGCAGTGCTGGCCGGCTAGTCGGCACAGATACGCAGTATTTT,CSAGRLVGTDTQYF
TRBV5-1,TRBJ1-2,-,-,TGCGCCAGCAGCTTTGGTCTGAACCCCTATGGCTACACCTTC,CASSFGLNPYGYTF
TRBV7-2,TRBJ2-7,-,TRBD1,TGTGCCAGCAGCGGGACAGGGAAGAGGACCTACGAGCAGTACTTC,CASSGTGKRTYEQYF
TRBV12-3/TRBV12-4,TRBJ2-3,-,TRBD1,TGTGCCAGCAGAAGGGGACAGAACACAGATACGCAGTATTTT,CASRRGQNTDTQYF
TRBV12-3/TRBV12-4,TRBJ2-1,-,-,TGTGCCAGCAGGCGCTTGGGCGGGGCGACCTACAATGAGCAGTTCTTC,CASRRLGGATYNEQFF
TRBV18,TRBJ1-2,-,-,TGTGCCAGCTCACCAGTGCAAGGCCGGGGGGTTACGTATGGCTACACCTTC,CASSPVQGRGVTYGYTF
TRBV25-1,TRBJ2-7,-,-,TGTGCCAGCAGTGAGGAGGGGGCAGGCTACGAGCAGTACTTC,CASSEEGAGYEQYF
TRBV4-1,TRBJ2-3,few,-,TGCGCCAGCAGCCAAGATCGAGGGATGAGCACAGATACGCAGTATTTT,CASSQDRGMSTDTQYF
TRBV25-1,TRBJ2-5,few,-,TGTGCCAGCAGCCGGGACGGAGGGGGTGAGACCCAGTACTTC,CASSRDGGGETQYF
TRBV12-2,TRBJ2-7,-,-,TGTGCAAGTCGCTTATCTCTAGCTAGCGGGGGAAAGGGCCCCTACGAGCAGTACTTC,CASRLSLASGGKGPYEQYF
TRBV20-1,TRBJ1-1,-,TRBD1,TGCAGTGCTATGGACAGGGGGCTGAACACTGAAGCTTTCTTT,CSAMDRGLNTEAFF
TRBV28,TRBJ2-7,few,-,TGTGCCAGCAGAGGGCCTGGGGCTTACGAGCAGTACTTC,CASRGPGAYEQYF
TRBV14,TRBJ2-7,-,TRBD2,TGTGCCAGCAGCCAAGGGCTAGCGGAAACCTGCGAGCAGTACTTC,CASSQGLAETCEQYF
TRBV9,TRBJ2-5,-,-,TGTGCCAGCAGCGTAGTCTACGGCCCCCAAGAGACCCAGTACTTC,CASSVVYGPQETQYF
TRBV21-1,TRBJ2-7,-,-,TGTGCCAGCAGCAAAGAGGCGGATTCCTACGAGCAGTACTTC,CASSKEADSYEQYF
TRBV12-3/TRBV12-4,TRBJ1-1,-,-,TGTGCCAGCAGAAAGAGGGGGGGGTTGGCTGAAGCTTTCTTT,CASRKRGGLAEAFF
TRBV28,TRBJ2-5,many,-,TGTGCCAGCAATGCCCAACGAGAGACCCAGTACTTC,CASNAQRETQYF
TRBV4-1,TRBJ2-2,-,-,TGCGCCAGCAGCCAATACCCCCAGGGATCCTCGAACACCGGGGAGCTGTTTTTT,CASSQYPQGSSNTGELFF
TRBV12-3/TRBV12-4,TRBJ1-2,-,-,TGTGCCAGCAGTTTGGCCAGGGGCGCGACTAACTATGGCTACACCTTC,CASSLARGATNYGYTF
TRBV11-2,TRBJ2-1,-,TRBD2,TGTGCCAGCATCCTGAGCGGGGGTAATGAGCAGTTCTTC,CASILSGGNEQFF
TRBV20-1,TRBJ2-5,few,TRBD1,TGCAGTGCTAGAGATGAGGGACAGACCCAAGAGACCCAGTACTTC,CSARDEGQTQETQYF
TRBV5-5,TRBJ2-5,-,-,TGTGCCAGCAGCTTAGGGCCTGCGTACCAAGAGACCCAGTACTTC,CASSLGPAYQETQYF
TRBV10-3,TRBJ2-1,-,-,TGTGCCATCAGTGATTTTGTAAGCACCTACAATGAGCAGTTCTTC,CAISDFVSTYNEQFF
TRBV3-1,TRBJ1-1,few,-,TGTGCCAGCAGCCAAGGGCAGAACACTGAAGCTTTCTTT,CASSQGQNTEAFF